This T cell receptor (beta chain) was sequenced in a study of cytomegalovirus exposure and HLA in healthy donors. The wider study: HLA-typed donors were the source of approximately 86 million unique TCRs held in an early data release.

The CDR3 has 14 residues. The ends were cut back, 9 bases at V and 4 bases at J, with 18 bases in the middle. The germline V gene has CDR1 ENHRY and CDR2 SYGVKD. Study-wide results and caveats: For most TCR sequences rarity was the rule, although some public TCRs occurred in many donors. An analysis that was carried out later associated 15,000 to 20,000 TCR beta sequences with HLA alleles at 0.05 false discovery rate.

PCR involved 60 Vbeta and 13 Jbeta primers. In the authors' methods: Later analysis identified 80 million to 90 million unique TCR beta chains, 8.5 million to 13 million shared. Generated by immunoSEQ multiplex PCR, the TCRdb table keeps only in-frame clones and is missing some. D and trimming were read from the DNA, whereas the V and J calls and clone size are those reported in that table. Of around 150,000 clones listed, approximately 80% are singletons. Regarding this clone: Its antigen is still unknown.

This chain links TRBV10-3 with TRBJ1-2, with D perhaps TRBD1 (6 bases). The clonotype was recovered from a man aged 18 to 30 in good health and CMV-seropositive. The sequenced sample consisted of PBMCs. The CDR3 is CAIQKQGYSYGYTF. The CDR3 DNA follows: TGTGCCATTCAAAAACAGGGATATTCCTATGGCTACACCTTC.